This passage covers 21 T cell receptor beta chains from one sample sequenced in a study of CXCR3-negative and CXCR3-positive naive CD8 T cells. Study findings and constraints: CXCR3-positive naive cells carried more hydrophobic TRB CDR3s than CXCR3-negative ones.

UMI-labeled TRB cDNA libraries were prepared by 5' RACE. TCRdb reworked the 5' RACE reads into one entry per CDR3 protein, no DNA. The ten top clones account for about 0.35%, within a sample of over 100,000 distinct CDR3 sequences. No antigens are known for them. The source material was naive CXCR3+ CD8+ T cells from blood. As for subset: CD45RO-CCR7+CD27+CD95- naive CD8+ T cells expressing CXCR3 (TNR3+). These receptors all come from a human donor in good health. Some clones in this sample may be carry-over from other donors' samples.

This chain joins TRBV6-5 and TRBJ2-3; TCRdb selects TRBD1, and the lack of DNA leaves this call unchecked. Looked up from germline, CDR1 is MNHEY and CDR2 is SVGAGI. CDR3 length: 14 residues. The CDR3 spells CASSYSGGGDTQYF.

The chain recombines TRBV28 with TRBJ2-7; without DNA, the TCRdb call of TRBD2 cannot be checked. The CDR3 has 14 amino acids. Germline V gene sequence: CDR1 MDHEN, CDR2 SYDVKM. CDR3 region: CASSFLRGDYEQYF. Together with reference TRBV28 and TRBJ2-7, the CDR3 gives the full variable domain: DVKVTQSSRYLVKRTGEKVFLECVQDMDHENMFWYRQDPGLGLRLIYFSYDVKMKEKGDIPEGYSVSREKKERFSLILESASTNQTSMYLCASSFLRGDYEQYFGPGTRLTVT.

V gene TRBV2 combines with J gene TRBJ2-2; the D call of TRBD2 rests on TCRdb alone, since no DNA is present to check it. The CDR3 extends over 14 amino acids. Germline CDR1 reads SNHLY; CDR2 reads FYNNEI. CDR3 protein: CASGTSGAIGELFF.

V gene TRBV28 combines with J gene TRBJ2-7. CDR1 and CDR2 from the germline V gene are MDHEN and SYDVKM. This CDR3 is 13 amino acids long. This chain's CDR3 is CASSLARSYEQYF.

This chain uses TRBV28 with TRBJ2-7; as DNA is missing, the TRBD1 call by TCRdb cannot be tested. In germline, CDR1 is MDHEN, CDR2 SYDVKM. The CDR3 is 13 amino acids. The CDR3 loop is CASSFRVSREQYF.

The chain has TRBV7-9 and TRBJ2-1. In germline, CDR1 is SEHNR, CDR2 FQNEAQ (reference sequence). The CDR3 runs to 15 residues. CDR3 region: CASSSVLDRSNEQFF.

The gene calls are TRBV18 and TRBJ2-7. From germline, CDR1 is KGHSH and CDR2 LQKENI. The CDR3 loop spans 17 amino acids. The CDR3 here is CASSPRGQGSSSNEQYF.

The J gene is TRBJ2-7, the V gene TRBV24-1. Germline-derived CDR1 and CDR2 are KGHDR and SFDVKD. The CDR3 spans 16 residues. The CDR3 protein is CTTSDLLHSAPSQEYF.

J is TRBJ1-6 and V is TRBV11-2; TCRdb's assignment of TRBD1 cannot be checked, as there is no DNA. CDR1 and CDR2 (germline): SGHAT, FQNNGV. The CDR3 has 16 amino acids. The CDR3 sequence is CASSSTGFVLNSPLHF.

The chain recombines TRBV7-9 with TRBJ2-3; the D call from TCRdb, TRBD2, cannot be confirmed without DNA. Germline CDR1 reads SEHNR; CDR2 reads FQNEAQ (reference sequence). CDR3 length: 14 residues. CDR3 sequence: CAAAEEVGTDTQYF.

The gene calls are TRBV11-2 and TRBJ2-1; the D call of TRBD2 rests on TCRdb alone, since no DNA is present to check it. The CDR3 is 15 residues long. CDR1 SGHAT and CDR2 FQNNGV come from the germline V gene. The CDR3 loop is CASSFGGGLYNEQFF.

The gene calls are TRBV10-3 and TRBJ2-7; TCRdb outputs TRBD1, but without DNA this stays unchecked. CDR3 length: 14 residues. CDR1 and CDR2 (germline): ENHRY, SYGVKD. The CDR3: CAISAGTGDYEQYF.

The chain has TRBV5-6 and TRBJ2-1. This CDR3 contains 14 residues. The germline gives CDR1 SGHDT, CDR2 YYEEEE. The CDR3 is CASSLRSSYNEQFF.

This chain joins TRBV20-1 and TRBJ1-5; TCRdb names TRBD1, which stays unverified in the absence of DNA. The CDR3 covers 16 residues. CDR1 and CDR2 (germline): DFQATT, SNEGSKA (reference sequence). CDR3 residues: CSARGRVDYSNQPQHF.

The V and J genes are TRBV12-3 or TRBV12-4 and TRBJ1-4; TCRdb outputs TRBD1, but without DNA this stays unchecked. This CDR3 has 15 amino acids. The CDR3 is CASSTRQDQNEKLFF.

J is TRBJ2-7 and V is TRBV29-1; the TCRdb D gene call, TRBD1, has no DNA to confirm it. Germline CDR1 is SQVTM and CDR2 is ANQGSEA. The CDR3 is 14 residues long. CDR3 residues: CSVEGQGNSYEQYF.

The chain is built from TRBV11-1 and TRBJ1-2; the D call from TCRdb, TRBD1, cannot be confirmed without DNA. This CDR3 region has 13 residues. Germline values: CDR1 SGHAT, CDR2 FQDESV (reference sequence). The CDR3 spells CASSFRNSYGYTF.

The V call is TRBV14, the J call TRBJ1-2; the TCRdb D gene call, TRBD1, has no DNA to confirm it. Germline CDR1 and CDR2: SGHDN and FVKESK. The CDR3 contains 14 residues. CDR3 amino acids: CASSAWDRNYGYTF. Full variable domain (outside the CDR3, taken from reference TRBV14 and TRBJ1-2): EAGVTQFPSHSVIEKGQTVTLRCDPISGHDNLYWYRRVMGKEIKFLLHFVKESKQDESGMPNNRFLAERTGGTYSTLKVQPAELEDSGVYFCASSAWDRNYGYTFGSGTRLTVV.

V and J are TRBV7-6 and TRBJ2-7; the TCRdb D gene call, TRBD1, has no DNA to confirm it. There are 14 residues in the CDR3. CDR1 and CDR2 from the germline V gene are SGHVS and FNYEAQ. The chain's CDR3 is CASSHRGRNYEQYF. Drawing the rest from reference TRBV7-6 and TRBJ2-7, the complete variable domain is GAGVSQSPRYKVTKRGQDVALRCDPISGHVSLYWYRQALGQGPEFLTYFNYEAQQDKSGLPNDRFSAERPEGSISTLTIQRTEQRDSAMYRCASSHRGRNYEQYFGPGTRLTVT.

The chain is built from TRBV15 and TRBJ2-7; TCRdb's D gene call, TRBD1, goes unchecked for lack of DNA. Per the germline V gene, CDR1 is LNHNV and CDR2 is YYDKDF (reference sequence). CDR3 length: 14 residues. The CDR3 sequence is CATSGADRTYEQYF.

The chain couples TRBV12-3 or TRBV12-4 to TRBJ2-1; TCRdb's D gene call, TRBD1, goes unchecked for lack of DNA. This CDR3 has 13 residues. This CDR3 is CASSSESGNEQFF.